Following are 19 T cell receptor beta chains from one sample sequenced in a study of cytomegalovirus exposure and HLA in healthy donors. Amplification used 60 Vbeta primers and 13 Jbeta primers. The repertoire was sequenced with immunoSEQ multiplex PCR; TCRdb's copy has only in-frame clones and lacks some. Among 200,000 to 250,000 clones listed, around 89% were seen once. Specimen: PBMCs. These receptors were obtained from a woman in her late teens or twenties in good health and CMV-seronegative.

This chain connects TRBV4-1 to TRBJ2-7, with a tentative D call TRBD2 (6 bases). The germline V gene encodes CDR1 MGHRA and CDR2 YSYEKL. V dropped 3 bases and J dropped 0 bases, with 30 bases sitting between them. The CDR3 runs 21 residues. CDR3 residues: CASSHWTETWGTSSGSYEQYF. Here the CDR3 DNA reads TGCGCCAGCAGCCATTGGACGGAAACCTGGGGCACTAGCTCAGGCTCCTACGAGCAGTACTTC.

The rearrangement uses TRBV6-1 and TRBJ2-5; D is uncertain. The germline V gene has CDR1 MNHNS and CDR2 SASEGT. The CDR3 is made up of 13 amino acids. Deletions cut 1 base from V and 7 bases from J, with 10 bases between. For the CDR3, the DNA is TGTGCCAGCAGTGAAGGACACGGTACGACCCAGTACTTC. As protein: CASSEGHGTTQYF.

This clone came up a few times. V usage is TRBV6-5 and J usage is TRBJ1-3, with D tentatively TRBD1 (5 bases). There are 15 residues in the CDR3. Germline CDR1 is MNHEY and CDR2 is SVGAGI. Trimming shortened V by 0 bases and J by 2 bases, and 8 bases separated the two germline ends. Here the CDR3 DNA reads TGTGCCAGCAGTTACTCGAGGACACCTGGAAACACCATATATTTT. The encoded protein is CASSYSRTPGNTIYF.

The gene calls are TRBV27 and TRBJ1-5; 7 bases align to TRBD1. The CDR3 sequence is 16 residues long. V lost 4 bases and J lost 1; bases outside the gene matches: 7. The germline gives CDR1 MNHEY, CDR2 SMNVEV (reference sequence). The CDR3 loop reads CASSYSTGESNQPQHF. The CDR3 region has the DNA TGTGCCAGCAGTTATTCCACAGGGGAGAGCAATCAGCCCCAGCATTTT.

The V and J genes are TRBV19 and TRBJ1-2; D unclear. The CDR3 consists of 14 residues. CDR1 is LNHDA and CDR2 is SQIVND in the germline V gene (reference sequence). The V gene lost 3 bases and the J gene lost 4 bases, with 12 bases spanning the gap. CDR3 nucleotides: TGTGCCAGTAGTATGAATCGGGTACTCTATGGCTACACCTTC. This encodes CASSMNRVLYGYTF.

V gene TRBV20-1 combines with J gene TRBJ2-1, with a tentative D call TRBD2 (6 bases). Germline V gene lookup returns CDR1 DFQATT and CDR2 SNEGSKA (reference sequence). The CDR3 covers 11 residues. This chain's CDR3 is CSWGVNNEQFF. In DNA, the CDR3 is TGCAGCTGGGGGGTAAACAATGAGCAGTTCTTC.

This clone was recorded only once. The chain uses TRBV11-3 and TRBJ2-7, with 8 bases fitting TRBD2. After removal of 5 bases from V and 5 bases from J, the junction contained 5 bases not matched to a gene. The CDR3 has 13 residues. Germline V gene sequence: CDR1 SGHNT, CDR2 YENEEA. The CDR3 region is CASSRRGGNEQYF. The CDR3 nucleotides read TGTGCCAGCAGCCGCCGGGGGGGTAACGAGCAGTACTTC.

Here the CDR3 reads CASSQGTPLVYNEQFF. Here the CDR3 DNA reads TGCGCCAGCAGCCAAGGAACTCCCCTAGTCTACAATGAGCAGTTCTTC. The chain employs TRBV4-1 and TRBJ2-1; D is unresolved. With 1 base removed from V and 3 bases from J, the gap between germline ends came to 13 bases. CDR3 length equals 16 residues. Germline V gives CDR1 MGHRA, CDR2 YSYEKL.

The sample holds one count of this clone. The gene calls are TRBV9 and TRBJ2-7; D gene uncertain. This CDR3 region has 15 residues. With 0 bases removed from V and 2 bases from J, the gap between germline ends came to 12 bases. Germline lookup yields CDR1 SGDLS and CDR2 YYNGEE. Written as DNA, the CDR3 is TGTGCCAGCAGCGTAGTTGTGCCGCGAACCTACGAGCAGTACTTC. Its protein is CASSVVVPRTYEQYF.

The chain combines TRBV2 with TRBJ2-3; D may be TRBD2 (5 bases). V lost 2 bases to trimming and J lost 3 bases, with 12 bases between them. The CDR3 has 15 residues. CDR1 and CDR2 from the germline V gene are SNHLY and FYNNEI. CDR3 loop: CASSEWTFRTDTQYF. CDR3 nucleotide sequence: TGTGCCAGCAGTGAATGGACTTTCAGGACAGATACGCAGTATTTT.

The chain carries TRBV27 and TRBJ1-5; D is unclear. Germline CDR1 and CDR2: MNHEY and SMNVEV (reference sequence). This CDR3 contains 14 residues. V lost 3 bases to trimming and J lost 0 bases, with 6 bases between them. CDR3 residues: CASSLSFSNQPQHF. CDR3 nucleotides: TGTGCCAGCAGTTTGAGCTTTAGCAATCAGCCCCAGCATTTT.

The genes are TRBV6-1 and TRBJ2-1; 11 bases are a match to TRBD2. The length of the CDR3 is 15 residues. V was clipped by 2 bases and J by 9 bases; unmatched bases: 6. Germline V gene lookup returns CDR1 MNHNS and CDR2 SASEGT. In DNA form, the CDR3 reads TGTGCCAGCAGTGAATTAGCGGGAGGGTCTGGTGAGCAGTTCTTC. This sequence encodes CASSELAGGSGEQFF.

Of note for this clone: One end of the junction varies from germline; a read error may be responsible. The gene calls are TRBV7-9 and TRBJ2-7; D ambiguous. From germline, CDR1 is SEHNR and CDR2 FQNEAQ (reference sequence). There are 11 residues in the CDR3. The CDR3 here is CSSSSVYEQYF. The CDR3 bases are TGTTCCAGCAGCTCCGTCTACGAGCAGTACTTC.

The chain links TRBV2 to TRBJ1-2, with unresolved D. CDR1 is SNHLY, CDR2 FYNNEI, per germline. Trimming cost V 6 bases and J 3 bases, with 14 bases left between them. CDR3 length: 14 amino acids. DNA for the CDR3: TGTGCCAGCAGCTTAGAGGGAAGGGACTATGGCTACACCTTC. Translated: CASSLEGRDYGYTF.

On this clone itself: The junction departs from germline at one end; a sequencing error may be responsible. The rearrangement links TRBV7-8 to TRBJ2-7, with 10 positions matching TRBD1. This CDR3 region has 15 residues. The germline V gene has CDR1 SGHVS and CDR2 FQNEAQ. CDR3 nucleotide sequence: TGTGCCGGCAGCTTTTGGGACAGGGGCTCCAACGAGCAGTACTTC. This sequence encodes CAGSFWDRGSNEQYF.

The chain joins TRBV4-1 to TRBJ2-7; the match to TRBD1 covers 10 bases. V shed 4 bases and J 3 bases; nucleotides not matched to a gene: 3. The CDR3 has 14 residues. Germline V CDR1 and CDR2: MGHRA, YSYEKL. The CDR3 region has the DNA TGCGCCAGCAGCCTCGGACAGGGGGACTACGAGCAGTACTTC. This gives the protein CASSLGQGDYEQYF.

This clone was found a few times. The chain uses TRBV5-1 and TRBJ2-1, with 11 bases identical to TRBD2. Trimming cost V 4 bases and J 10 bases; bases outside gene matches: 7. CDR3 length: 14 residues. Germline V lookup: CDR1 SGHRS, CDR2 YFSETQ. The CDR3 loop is CASSPLSGRGEQFF. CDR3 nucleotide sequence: TGCGCCAGCAGCCCCCTTAGCGGGAGGGGCGAGCAGTTCTTC.

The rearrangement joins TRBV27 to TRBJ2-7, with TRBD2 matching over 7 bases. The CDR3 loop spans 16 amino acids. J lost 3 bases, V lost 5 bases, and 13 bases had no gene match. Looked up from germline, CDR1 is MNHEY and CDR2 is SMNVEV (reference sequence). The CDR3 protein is CASSRRTGGRGYEQYF. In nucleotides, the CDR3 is TGTGCCAGCAGTCGACGGACGGGCGGGAGAGGCTACGAGCAGTACTTC.

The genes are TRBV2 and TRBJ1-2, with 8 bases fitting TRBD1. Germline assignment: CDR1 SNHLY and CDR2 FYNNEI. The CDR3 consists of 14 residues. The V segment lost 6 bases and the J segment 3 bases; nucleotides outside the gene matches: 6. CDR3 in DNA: TGTGCCAGCAGCGAGAGACAGGGGTACTATGGCTACACCTTC. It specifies CASSERQGYYGYTF.